This T cell receptor (beta chain) was observed in a study of blood T cell repertoires in COVID-19. Study-level background: The United States, Italy and Spain provided the acute and convalescent COVID-19 samples.

CDR3 length: 14 residues. Germline CDR1 and CDR2: MNHNS and SASEGT. The table came from immunoSEQ multiplex PCR; TCRdb's copy has only in-frame clones and leaves some out. The sample shows around 400,000 clones, around 87% of them seen only once. On this clone: One junction end disagrees with the germline gene, perhaps due to a read error. Other DNA variants within this sample encode the same CDR3.

Material: peripheral blood. This sequence was found in a woman aged 30 to 39 with COVID-19, enrolled during active disease. This rearrangement joins TRBV6-1 to TRBJ2-7; 9 nucleotides match TRBD1. The CDR3 region is CASSDGTGTYEQYF. CDR3 DNA: TGTGCCAGCAGTGATGGGACAGGGACCTACGAGCAGTATTTC.